What follows are 8 T cell receptor beta chains derived from one specimen sequenced in a study of T cell responses to AZD1222 COVID-19 vaccine. TCRdb keeps only in-frame clones here, not all; method: immunoSEQ multiplex PCR. The sample lists about 150,000 clones; more than 90% were seen once. The sequences come from peripheral blood, collected 28 days after the second AZD1222 dose. The origin of the receptors is an adult who received the AZD1222 COVID-19 vaccine.

The chain uses TRBV10-3 and TRBJ2-3; 9 bases are a match to TRBD2. V was pared by 8 bases and J by 4 bases, with 7 bases of the junction left unmatched. The CDR3 consists of 14 residues. Germline V gives CDR1 ENHRY, CDR2 SYGVKD. CDR3 sequence (DNA): TGTGCCATCCAGGAGCGGGAGGAGGCAGATACGCAGTATTTT. This sequence encodes CAIQEREEADTQYF.

The chain recombines TRBV7-2 with TRBJ2-2, with 9 bases lining up with TRBD1. The J segment lost 1 base and the V segment lost 3 bases, leaving 3 bases of the junction unmatched. The CDR3 spans 16 residues. Germline CDR1 SGHTA, CDR2 FQGNSA. The CDR3: CASSFRQGGNTGELFF. CDR3 DNA sequence: TGTGCCAGCAGCTTCCGACAGGGGGGGAACACCGGGGAGCTGTTTTTT.

The chain is built from TRBV28 and TRBJ1-2; D gene ambiguous. Trimming took 3 bases from V and 6 from J, leaving 11 bases between them. This CDR3 is 13 amino acids long. CDR1 and CDR2 (germline): MDHEN, SYDVKM. The CDR3, as DNA: TGTGCCAGCAGTTTTCGAGGGTCGGATGGCTACACCTTC. It translates to CASSFRGSDGYTF.

This chain uses TRBV6-4 with TRBJ2-3; 8 bases are a match to TRBD2. Germline V gene lookup returns CDR1 MRHNA and CDR2 SNTAGT. The V gene end was trimmed by 5 bases and the J gene end by 5 bases; junction bases not matched to a gene: 9. The CDR3 spans 15 residues. In nucleotides, the CDR3 is TGTGCCAGCAGTCGGGAGGCGGGAGGTTTAGATACGCAGTATTTT. This codes for CASSREAGGLDTQYF.

The rearrangement joins TRBV7-7 to TRBJ1-3; D unclear. The germline V gene encodes CDR1 SSHAT and CDR2 FNYEAQ (reference sequence). This CDR3 is built from 15 residues. V lost 5 bases and J lost 2, with 13 bases in between. CDR3 nucleotides: TGTGCCAGCAGCCCAACCCCGCATCCTGGAAACACCATATATTTT. Protein sequence: CASSPTPHPGNTIYF.

The chain uses TRBV10-2 and TRBJ2-7, with TRBD2 matching over 7 bases. Germline CDR1 and CDR2: WSHSY and SAAADI. This CDR3 is 14 amino acids long. With V trimmed by 8 bases and J by 2 bases, 9 bases remained unmatched. The CDR3, as DNA: TGCGCCAGCCAAGGGAGGGAGGGGACCTACGAGCAGTACTTC. Translating gives CASQGREGTYEQYF.

As concerns this clone: Germline is not matched at one junction end, which may reflect a read error. The rearrangement joins TRBV12-3 or TRBV12-4 to TRBJ2-7; 9 bases agree with TRBD1. The CDR3 loop spans 13 amino acids. The CDR3 reads CASRLETGGEQYF. Written as DNA, the CDR3 is TGTGCCAGCAGGTTAGAGACAGGGGGCGAGCAGTACTTC.

The V call is TRBV6-6, the J call TRBJ2-4; unclear D gene. Between the trimmed V and J ends, which lost 2 bases and 6 bases, there was a span of 8 bases. The CDR3 is 13 amino acids. The germline gives CDR1 MNHNY, CDR2 SVGAGI (reference sequence). The CDR3 DNA is TGTGCCAGCAGTTACGGCAGACTAAACATTCAGTACTTC. This codes for CASSYGRLNIQYF.